This T cell receptor (beta chain) is drawn from a study of human T cells and chemical hapten exposure. The germline V gene has CDR1 ENHRY and CDR2 SYGVKD. The CDR3 has 15 amino acids. Trimming removed 2 bases from V and 6 bases from J; junction bases left unmatched: 5. Broader study findings: There was a positive correlation between PT1 expanded TCR counts and patch test score. There were significantly more large CDR3 similarity clusters among expanded TCRs than among controls. TCRs at high frequency, those above 1 in 1000, did not change with DPC sensitization.

This clonotype came up many times. No antigen is known for it. Time point here: patch test 3, about 24 weeks after DPC sensitization. Regarding treatment: therapeutic diphenylcyclopropenone sensitization with weekly scalp DPC. Unfractionated whole blood yielded total RNA. Library preparation tagged each individual cDNA molecule with a unique molecular identifier. TCRdb redid the calling of the RACE reads with MiXCR, one entry per CDR3 protein. The sample includes some 38,000 distinct CDR3 sequences, more than 8% of them seen just once. The source material was whole blood, sampled in connection with sensitization to the hapten diphenylcyclopropenone (DPC). This clonotype was obtained from a man between 45 and 60 years old with alopecia areata. Some clones in this sample may be carry-over from other donors' samples. This chain links TRBV10-3 with TRBJ2-1; 9 positions match TRBD1. The CDR3 bases are TGTGCCATCAGTGAGGGGACAGGGCCCATCAATGAGCAGTTCTTC. This translates into CAISEGTGPINEQFF.